These T cell receptor beta chains were read from a single sample in a study of blood T cell repertoires in COVID-19. Data came from immunoSEQ multiplex PCR; TCRdb stores just in-frame clones and leaves some out. The sample shows some 58,000 clones, about nine tenths of them seen only once. The sequenced sample consisted of peripheral blood. Receptor source: a man aged 35-49 years with acute or convalescent COVID-19. The CDR3 runs from the conserved cysteine through the conserved F or W. The D gene is left open where the match is weak. Some rows mark clone size as missing; the rest say once, few, many or name a class of expanded clone.

CDR3: CASSLDYNQETQYF; DNA: TGTGCCAGCAGTCTGGACTACAACCAAGAGACCCAGTACTTC; V: TRBV27; size: many; D: -; J: TRBJ2-5
CDR3: CASSLGDWSGNTIYF; DNA: TGTGCCAGCAGCTTAGGGGACTGGTCTGGAAACACCATATATTTT; V: TRBV7-8; size: -; D: -; J: TRBJ1-3
CDR3: CASRWTGGNEQFF; DNA: TGTGCCAGCCGTTGGACAGGGGGCAATGAGCAGTTCTTC; V: TRBV27; size: -; D: TRBD1; J: TRBJ2-1
CDR3: CASSIGQGMGKLFF; DNA: TGTGCCAGTAGTATAGGACAGGGAATGGGAAAACTGTTTTTT; V: TRBV19; size: once; D: TRBD1; J: TRBJ1-4
CDR3: CASTPTGAYEQYF; DNA: TGCGCCAGCACCCCGACAGGGGCCTACGAGCAGTACTTC; V: TRBV5-1; size: -; D: TRBD1; J: TRBJ2-7
CDR3: CASSLEDEQGQNEKLFF; DNA: TGTGCCAGCAGCTTAGAGGATGAACAGGGGCAAAATGAAAAACTGTTTTTT; V: TRBV11-3; size: -; D: TRBD1; J: TRBJ1-4
CDR3: CASSPGTSENYEQYF; DNA: TGTGCCAGCAGCCCCGGGACTAGCGAGAATTACGAGCAGTACTTC; V: TRBV12-1; size: -; D: -; J: TRBJ2-7
CDR3: CASSFGLLGETQYF; DNA: TGTGCCAGCAGCTTTGGACTTTTGGGAGAGACCCAGTACTTC; V: TRBV11-2; size: -; D: -; J: TRBJ2-5
CDR3: CASDQGMNKNTGELFF; DNA: TGTGCCAGCGACCAGGGGATGAATAAGAACACCGGGGAGCTGTTTTTT; V: TRBV7-9; size: -; D: -; J: TRBJ2-2
CDR3: CASRPGTAPFGEQYF; DNA: TGTGCCAGCAGGCCCGGGACAGCCCCTTTTGGCGAGCAGTACTTC; V: TRBV5-4; size: -; D: TRBD1; J: TRBJ2-7
CDR3: CASRQGSGANVLTF; DNA: TGTGCCAGCCGCCAGGGCTCTGGGGCCAACGTCCTGACTTTC; V: TRBV2; size: -; D: -; J: TRBJ2-6
CDR3: CASSLSRGATDTEAFF; DNA: TGTGCCAGCAGCCTCTCACGGGGGGCGACGGACACTGAAGCTTTCTTT; V: TRBV4-2; size: -; D: -; J: TRBJ1-1
CDR3: CASSPVGTGTYEQYF; DNA: TGTGCCAGCTCCCCAGTGGGGACTGGTACCTACGAGCAGTACTTC; V: TRBV7-2; size: -; D: -; J: TRBJ2-7
CDR3: CASSDRPQHF; DNA: TGTGCCAGCAGTGACAGGCCCCAGCATTTT; V: TRBV6-1; size: once; D: -; J: TRBJ1-5